This is a list of T cell receptor beta chains from one sample in a study of blood T cell repertoires in COVID-19. Clones were sequenced by immunoSEQ multiplex PCR, and TCRdb holds only the in-frame ones, with some missing. The data contain about 170,000 clones, over 70% of them singletons. Sequencing was performed on peripheral blood. These receptors were collected from a woman aged 65 to 85 who had recovered from COVID-19. CDR3s include the opening cysteine and the closing phenylalanine or tryptophan. D genes are given only for firm matches. Clone size is stated in some rows and not others, as once, few, many or a class when expanded.

j_call d_call clone_size v_call cdr3_aa cdr3_nt
TRBJ1-2 TRBD1 NA TRBV12-3/TRBV12-4 CASRRQGAAGYTF TGTGCCAGCAGGCGACAGGGGGCCGCTGGCTACACCTTC
TRBJ1-2 NA NA TRBV25-1 CASSDPPQGGYTF TGTGCCAGCAGTGACCCACCGCAGGGGGGCTACACCTTC
TRBJ2-5 NA many TRBV5-5 CASLGTPRETQYF TGTGCCAGCCTGGGGACTCCCCGGGAGACCCAGTACTTC
TRBJ1-5 NA NA TRBV27 CASSQGNQPQHF TGTGCCAGCAGTCAGGGGAATCAGCCCCAGCATTTT
TRBJ1-5 NA NA TRBV3-1/TRBV3-2 CASPPADSNQPQHF TGTGCCAGCCCGCCCGCGGATAGCAATCAGCCCCAGCATTTT
TRBJ1-1 NA NA TRBV9 CASSVGTRNTEAFF TGTGCCAGCAGCGTAGGCACGAGGAACACTGAAGCTTTCTTT
TRBJ1-2 TRBD1 NA TRBV10-3 CAIRDDRAANYGYTF TGTGCCATCAGGGACGACAGGGCGGCTAACTATGGCTACACCTTC
TRBJ2-5 NA NA TRBV6-2/TRBV6-3 CASSYGRETQYF TGTGCCAGCAGTTACGGCAGGGAGACCCAGTACTTC
TRBJ1-3 TRBD1 NA TRBV11-2 CASSPRTGGPRSGNTIYF TGTGCCAGCAGCCCTCGGACAGGGGGCCCCCGATCTGGAAACACCATATATTTT
TRBJ2-7 TRBD2 NA TRBV7-2 CASSLAASGRVRSYEQYF TGTGCCAGCAGCTTAGCCGCTAGCGGGAGGGTGAGATCCTACGAGCAGTACTTC
TRBJ2-3 NA NA TRBV9 CASSVLGGGVSTDTQYF TGTGCCAGCAGTGTCTTGGGGGGAGGCGTGAGCACAGATACGCAGTATTTT
TRBJ1-2 TRBD1 NA TRBV2 CAKKTGPNYGYTF TGTGCCAAGAAGACAGGGCCTAACTATGGCTACACCTTC
TRBJ2-1 TRBD2 NA TRBV24-1 CATSDRGTSHHYNEQFF TGTGCCACCAGTGACAGAGGGACTAGCCATCACTACAATGAGCAGTTCTTC
TRBJ1-2 NA NA TRBV27 CASSHTGTPYGYTF TGTGCCAGCAGTCATACCGGGACTCCCTATGGCTACACCTTC
TRBJ2-7 NA NA TRBV12-3/TRBV12-4 CASSPRNYEQYF TGTGCCAGCAGCCCGAGAAACTACGAGCAGTACTTC
TRBJ2-2 TRBD1 NA TRBV6-5 CASSHRGMGGELFF TGTGCCAGCAGCCACAGGGGGATGGGGGGGGAGCTGTTTTTT
TRBJ2-1 TRBD2 NA TRBV5-1 CASSWTSGPYNEQFF TGCGCCAGCAGCTGGACTAGCGGGCCGTACAATGAGCAGTTCTTC
TRBJ1-4 TRBD1 NA TRBV11-2 CASSTGTGGEKLFF TGTGCCAGCAGCACCGGGACAGGGGGTGAAAAACTGTTTTTT
TRBJ2-7 TRBD1 NA TRBV2 CASSDPGTARYEQYF TGTGCCAGCAGTGACCCCGGGACAGCCCGCTACGAGCAGTACTTC
TRBJ2-2 TRBD2 few TRBV7-3 CASSLMVAGAAGELFF TGTGCCAGCAGCTTAATGGTAGCGGGAGCTGCCGGGGAGCTGTTTTTT
TRBJ2-4 TRBD1 NA TRBV4-1 CASSPGQVKNIQYF TGCGCCAGCAGCCCGGGACAGGTCAAAAACATTCAGTACTTC
TRBJ1-1 NA NA TRBV20-1 CSAPIGTEAFF TGCAGTGCTCCCATCGGCACTGAAGCTTTCTTT
TRBJ2-3 TRBD2 NA TRBV15 CATSRDLSGGKVTDTQYF TGTGCCACCAGCAGAGATCTTTCGGGGGGGAAGGTCACAGATACGCAGTATTTT
TRBJ2-5 NA NA TRBV7-3 CASSGTRQETQYF TGTGCCAGCAGCGGGACTCGACAAGAGACCCAGTACTTC
TRBJ2-6 NA NA TRBV9 CASSVGTGANVLTF TGTGCCAGCAGCGTAGGGACAGGGGCCAACGTCCTGACTTTC
TRBJ2-2 NA NA TRBV5-1 CASSLVELDTGELFF TGCGCCAGCAGCTTGGTCGAGCTTGACACCGGGGAGCTGTTTTTT
TRBJ1-5 NA NA TRBV5-1 CASSADISNQPQHF TGCGCCAGCAGCGCCGACATAAGCAATCAGCCCCAGCATTTT
TRBJ1-2 NA NA TRBV5-1 CASSFQGRDYGYTF TGCGCCAGCAGTTTCCAGGGGAGGGACTATGGCTACACCTTC